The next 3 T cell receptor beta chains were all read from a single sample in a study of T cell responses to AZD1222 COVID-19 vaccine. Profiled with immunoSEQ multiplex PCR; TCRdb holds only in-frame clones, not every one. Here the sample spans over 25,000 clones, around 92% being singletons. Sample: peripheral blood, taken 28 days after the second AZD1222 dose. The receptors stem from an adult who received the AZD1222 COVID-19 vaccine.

CDR3 loop: CASSVEGAAGELFF. The CDR3 coding sequence is TGTGCCAGCAGCGTAGAGGGGGCGGCGGGGGAGCTGTTTTTT. The chain joins TRBV9 to TRBJ2-2; 7 bases match TRBD1. This CDR3 spans 14 amino acids. Germline values: CDR1 SGDLS, CDR2 YYNGEE. Trimming removed 0 bases from V and 8 bases from J; junction bases left unmatched: 4.

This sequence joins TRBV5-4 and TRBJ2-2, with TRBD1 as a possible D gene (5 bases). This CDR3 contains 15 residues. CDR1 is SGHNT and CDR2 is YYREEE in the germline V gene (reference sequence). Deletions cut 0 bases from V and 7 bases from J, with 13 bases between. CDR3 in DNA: TGTGCCAGCAGCTTGGGGGCAGGGAAGGACGGGGAGCTGTTTTTT. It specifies CASSLGAGKDGELFF.

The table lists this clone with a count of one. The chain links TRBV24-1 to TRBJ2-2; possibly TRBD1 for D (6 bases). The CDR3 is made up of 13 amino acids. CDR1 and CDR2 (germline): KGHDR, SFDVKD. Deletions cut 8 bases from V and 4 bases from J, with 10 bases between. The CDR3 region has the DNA TGTGCCACCACAGGGGCGGGCACCGGGGAGCTGTTTTTT. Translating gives CATTGAGTGELFF.